This paragraph covers one TCR beta chain sequence. The data were taken from a study of PD-1 blockade in classical Hodgkin lymphoma. The CDR3 totals 15 residues. The germline V gene has CDR1 SNHLY and CDR2 FYNNEI. With 5 bases removed from V and 6 bases from J, the gap between germline ends came to 19 bases. Profiled with immunoSEQ multiplex PCR; TCRdb holds only in-frame clones, not every one. This table holds 5,500 to 7,000 clones, 70% to 90% found once. This sample's time point: cycle 4 day 1 (C4D1), after 6 weeks of nivolumab. The patients all showed relapse after autologous stem cell transplantation, while their brentuximab vedotin exposure varied.

This TCR came from a human donor with classical Hodgkin lymphoma. The rearrangement uses TRBV2 and TRBJ1-2; D is possibly TRBD1 (5 bases). The sample in question was peripheral blood mononuclear cells (PBMCs), obtained before the fourth cycle of nivolumab. This chain's CDR3 is CASSSYSGRGNGYTF. The CDR3 DNA sequence: TGTGCCAGCAGTAGTTATTCGGGACGCGGGAATGGCTACACCTTC. The full variable domain, its missing parts supplied by reference TRBV2 and TRBJ1-2, is EPEVTQTPSHQVTQMGQEVILRCVPISNHLYFYWYRQILGQKVEFLVSFYNNEISEKSEIFDDQFSVERPDGSNFTLKIRSTKLEDSAMYFCASSSYSGRGNGYTFGSGTRLTVV.